What follows are 23 T cell receptor beta chains derived from one specimen sequenced in a study of CD8 T cells in ankylosing spondylitis. TCRdb itself ran the 5' RACE reads through MiXCR, one entry per CDR3 protein. The repertoire consists of some 200,000 distinct CDR3 sequences, with approximately 18% occurring once and the leading ten covering 3.5% to 5%. Source material: blood, either unsorted or a sorted T cell fraction (not recorded which). These TCRs come from a male donor between 10 and 30 years old with ankylosing spondylitis or in good health (not recorded which).

In its sample, this clonotype was seen many times. The chain links TRBV5-4 to TRBJ1-6; D uncertain. Germline V gene sequence: CDR1 SGHNT, CDR2 YYREEE (reference sequence). Trimming removed 1 base at V and 0 bases at J, with 5 bases between. This CDR3 is 15 amino acids long. The CDR3 DNA reads as TGTGCCAGCAGCTTGCAGAGCTCCTATAATTCACCCCTCCACTTT. Amino acids: CASSLQSSYNSPLHF.

This clonotype came up many times. The chain combines TRBV7-6 with TRBJ2-1, with D possibly matching TRBD1 (7 bases). This CDR3 spans 16 amino acids. Germline lookup yields CDR1 SGHVS and CDR2 FNYEAQ. V lost 1 base, J lost 4 bases, and 14 bases lay in between. CDR3 sequence (DNA): TGTGCCAGCAGCTTAGTTGTGACAGGGAGGTACAATGAGCAGTTCTTC. Its translation is CASSLVVTGRYNEQFF.

This clonotype was seen repeatedly, ten times or more. This chain joins TRBV5-1 and TRBJ2-2; 7 bases line up with TRBD1. The CDR3 loop spans 15 amino acids. Looked up from germline, CDR1 is SGHRS and CDR2 is YFSETQ. The V and J ends lost 0 bases and 5 bases, in that order; junction bases with no gene match: 4. The CDR3 here is CASSLVPDRTGELFF. DNA for the CDR3: TGCGCCAGCAGCTTGGTCCCGGACAGGACCGGGGAGCTGTTTTTT.

This clonotype was observed at least ten times. CDR3 sequence: CASSDRVYGYTF. For the CDR3, the DNA is TGCGCCAGCAGTGACCGCGTCTATGGCTACACCTTC. The rearrangement joins TRBV10-2 to TRBJ1-2; D not resolved. Trimming pared 3 bases from V and 4 bases from J, leaving 6 bases between. CDR3 length equals 12 residues. The germline gives CDR1 WSHSY, CDR2 SAAADI.

This clonotype was seen ten or more times. The J gene is TRBJ1-2, the V gene TRBV27, with D possibly being TRBD1 (5 bases). Germline V gene data show CDR1 as MNHEY and CDR2 as SMNVEV (reference sequence). The CDR3 contains 15 residues. V dropped 0 bases and J dropped 7 bases, with 15 bases sitting between them. The CDR3 DNA reads TGTGCCAGCAGTTTATCTCTCCAGGCCGGGGGTGGCTACACCTTC. As protein: CASSLSLQAGGGYTF.

This rearrangement joins TRBV11-2 to TRBJ2-1; perhaps TRBD1 as D (7 bases). Per the germline V gene, CDR1 is SGHAT and CDR2 is FQNNGV. This CDR3 is built from 15 residues. Trimming left V 5 bases short and J 4 bases short, with 15 bases between. In DNA form, the CDR3 reads TGTGCCAGCAGCGCGGGACAGATTATTTACAATGAGCAGTTCTTC. Amino acid sequence: CASSAGQIIYNEQFF.

V is TRBV29-1 and J is TRBJ2-1; D not resolved. Germline V gene sequence: CDR1 SQVTM, CDR2 ANQGSEA. This CDR3 has 12 amino acids. The V end was cut by 4 bases, the J end by 9 bases, with 13 bases between. In DNA form, the CDR3 reads TGCAGCGTTGGTGCATTTGAAAGTGAGCAGTTCTTC. Residues: CSVGAFESEQFF.

This clonotype was detected ten times or more. J is TRBJ2-2 and V is TRBV4-2; no firm D call. Germline assignment: CDR1 LGHNA and CDR2 YNFKEQ. The CDR3 has 15 amino acids. Trimming removed 0 bases from V and 7 bases from J, with 12 bases in between. The CDR3 nucleotides are TGTGCCAGCAGCCAAGATCGTGGTAGCCTCGGGGAGCTGTTTTTT. This gives the protein CASSQDRGSLGELFF.

The V call is TRBV20-1, the J call TRBJ1-4; D is perhaps TRBD1 (6 bases). The CDR3 spans 15 residues. Germline V gene sequence: CDR1 DFQATT, CDR2 SNEGSKA (reference sequence). The ends were cut back, 6 bases at V and 5 bases at J, with 19 bases in the middle. CDR3 sequence reads: CSALLGGGVNEKLFF. The CDR3, as DNA: TGCAGTGCCCTCCTGGGGGGGGGCGTGAATGAAAAACTGTTTTTT.

This clonotype was detected ten times or more. The chain joins TRBV28 to TRBJ1-1; 7 positions agree with TRBD1. Germline CDR1 and CDR2: MDHEN and SYDVKM. This CDR3 spans 13 amino acids. The ends lost 9 bases at V and 5 bases at J; junction bases unmatched: 9. CDR3 loop: CASDRAIGTEAFF. The CDR3 nucleotides are TGTGCCAGTGACAGGGCTATCGGGACTGAAGCTTTCTTT.

This clonotype has a handful of counts. With a much larger clone just one base away, this may be a read error. The rearrangement joins TRBV5-1 to TRBJ1-1; 9 bases match TRBD1. CDR1 and CDR2 from the germline V gene are SGHRS and YFSETQ. The length of the CDR3 is 14 residues. V shed 4 bases and J 1 base; nucleotides not matched to a gene: 2. The chain's CDR3 is CASSRGQGNTEAFF. The CDR3 DNA reads as TGCGCCAGCAGCAGGGGACAGGGGAACACTGAAGCTTTCTTT.

This clonotype showed up just a few times. V usage is TRBV25-1 and J usage is TRBJ2-5, with 9 bases that match TRBD1. CDR1 MGHDK and CDR2 SYGVNS come from the germline V gene. The CDR3 has 14 amino acids. The ends lost 6 bases at V and 5 bases at J; junction bases unmatched: 7. The CDR3 sequence is CASSPDRGSETQYF. DNA for the CDR3: TGTGCCAGCAGCCCCGACAGGGGGAGTGAGACCCAGTACTTC.

V gene TRBV25-1 combines with J gene TRBJ1-1; tentatively, D is TRBD1 (6 bases). The CDR3 runs to 13 residues. The germline CDR1 and CDR2 sequences are MGHDK and SYGVNS. V lost 1 base to trimming and J lost 6 bases, with 9 bases between them. The DNA of the CDR3 is TGTGCCAGCAGTGAATCGAGGACAGCTGAAGCTTTCTTT. It is translated as CASSESRTAEAFF.

There are many counts of this clonotype. V is TRBV6-2 or TRBV6-3 and J is TRBJ2-3, with a weak D call TRBD2 (6 bases). The length of the CDR3 is 13 residues. V was shortened by 6 bases and J by 5 bases, with 12 bases between the two germline ends. The germline V gene has CDR1 MNHEY and CDR2 SVGEGT. The CDR3 sequence is CASSGSGRDTQYF. CDR3 DNA sequence: TGTGCCAGCAGCGGGAGTGGAAGAGATACGCAGTATTTT.

This clonotype was recorded at least ten times. The chain combines TRBV2 with TRBJ1-3, with 8 nucleotides matching TRBD1. V was clipped by 6 bases and J by 6 bases; unmatched bases: 10. The germline gives CDR1 SNHLY, CDR2 FYNNEI. CDR3 length equals 15 residues. For the CDR3, the DNA is TGTGCCAGCAGCCGCGGTGACAGGGGAGCAAACACCATATATTTT. Its protein product is CASSRGDRGANTIYF.

The chain recombines TRBV5-5 with TRBJ2-7, with TRBD2 matching over 9 bases. Germline V gives CDR1 SGHKS, CDR2 YYEKEE (reference sequence). The CDR3 consists of 15 residues. CDR3 DNA: TGTGCCAGCACCTTGAACGGGCTAGCGGGAAACGAGCAGTACGTC. Encoded protein: CASTLNGLAGNEQYV.

V usage is TRBV19 and J usage is TRBJ2-3; 8 bases are a match to TRBD1. With V trimmed by 4 bases and J by 6 bases, 15 bases remained unmatched. Germline V gives CDR1 LNHDA, CDR2 SQIVND (reference sequence). This CDR3 is built from 17 residues. The CDR3 loop is CASSTWATGVWSDTQYF. The CDR3, as DNA: TGTGCCAGTAGTACATGGGCGACAGGGGTGTGGTCGGATACGCAGTATTTT.

This chain joins TRBV24-1 and TRBJ2-2, with a tentative D call TRBD1 (5 bases). V lost 9 bases and J 2 bases, leaving 6 bases between the germline ends. The CDR3 is made up of 12 amino acids. Per germline, CDR1 KGHDR and CDR2 SFDVKD. The chain's CDR3 is CATQGNTGELFF. The CDR3 DNA reads TGTGCCACCCAGGGTAACACCGGGGAGCTGTTTTTT.

This clonotype was picked up many times. J is TRBJ2-1 and V is TRBV5-5; the D gene is possibly TRBD2 (6 bases). The CDR3 is 19 amino acids. The germline V and J ends were trimmed by 1 base and 4 bases, with 24 bases remaining between them. Germline CDR1 SGHKS, CDR2 YYEKEE (reference sequence). CDR3 DNA: TGTGCCAGCAGCTTGCTTAGTAACGGAAGGCTAGCGAGATACAATGAGCAGTTCTTC. Amino acid sequence: CASSLLSNGRLARYNEQFF.

There are many counts of this clonotype. CDR3 region: CASSLGLVEGDTQYF. The CDR3 DNA follows: TGTGCCAGCAGCTTGGGACTAGTAGAAGGAGATACGCAGTATTTT. The V call is TRBV7-9, the J call TRBJ2-3, with 8 bases fitting TRBD2. V lost 3 bases, J lost 5 bases, and 7 bases stayed unmatched. The CDR3 length is 15 residues. Germline assignment: CDR1 SEHNR and CDR2 FQNEAQ (reference sequence). Full variable domain (missing parts from reference TRBV7-9 and TRBJ2-3): DTGVSQNPRHKITKRGQNVTFRCDPISEHNRLYWYRQTLGQGPEFLTYFQNEAQLEKSRLLSDRFSAERPKGSFSTLEIQRTEQGDSAMYLCASSLGLVEGDTQYFGPGTRLTVL.

This clonotype was detected many times. The chain recombines TRBV10-3 with TRBJ1-1, with D maybe TRBD1 (6 bases). Germline CDR1 and CDR2: ENHRY and SYGVKD. Trimming removed 9 bases from V and 2 bases from J, with 13 bases in between. The CDR3 contains 13 residues. This chain's CDR3 is CAISRQVNTEAFF. CDR3 DNA sequence: TGTGCCATATCAAGACAGGTTAACACTGAAGCTTTCTTT.

This clonotype was found many times. This sequence joins TRBV5-1 and TRBJ2-5, with a weak D call TRBD1 (6 bases). Germline CDR1 is SGHRS and CDR2 is YFSETQ. The CDR3 is 16 residues long. Trimming shortened V by 4 bases and J by 3 bases, and 19 bases separated the two germline ends. Written as DNA, the CDR3 is TGCGCCAGCAGCATTGTTACAGGGTCCAGGGAAGAGACCCAGTACTTC. This translates into CASSIVTGSREETQYF.

In its sample, this clonotype was seen many times. V and J are TRBV6-5 and TRBJ2-2; D may match TRBD1 or TRBD2 (6 bases each). The CDR3 totals 13 residues. Germline V CDR1 and CDR2: MNHEY, SVGAGI. Trimming took off 7 bases at V and 4 bases at J, with 10 bases between the two ends. CDR3 loop: CASNTGATGELFF. The CDR3 coding sequence is TGTGCCAGCAACACGGGGGCCACCGGGGAGCTGTTTTTT.